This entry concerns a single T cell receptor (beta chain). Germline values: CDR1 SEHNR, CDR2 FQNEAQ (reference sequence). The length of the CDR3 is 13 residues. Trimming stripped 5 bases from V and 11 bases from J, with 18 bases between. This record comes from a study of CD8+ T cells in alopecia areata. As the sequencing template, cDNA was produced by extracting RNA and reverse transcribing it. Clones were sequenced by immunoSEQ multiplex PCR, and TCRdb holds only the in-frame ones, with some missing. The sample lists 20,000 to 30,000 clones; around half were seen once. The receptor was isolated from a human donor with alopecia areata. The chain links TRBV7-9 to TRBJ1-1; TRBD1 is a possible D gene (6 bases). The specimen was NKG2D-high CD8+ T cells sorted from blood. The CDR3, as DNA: TGTGCCAGCAGCCCAGGGGTTGGAAATCAGGCTTTCTTT. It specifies CASSPGVGNQAFF.